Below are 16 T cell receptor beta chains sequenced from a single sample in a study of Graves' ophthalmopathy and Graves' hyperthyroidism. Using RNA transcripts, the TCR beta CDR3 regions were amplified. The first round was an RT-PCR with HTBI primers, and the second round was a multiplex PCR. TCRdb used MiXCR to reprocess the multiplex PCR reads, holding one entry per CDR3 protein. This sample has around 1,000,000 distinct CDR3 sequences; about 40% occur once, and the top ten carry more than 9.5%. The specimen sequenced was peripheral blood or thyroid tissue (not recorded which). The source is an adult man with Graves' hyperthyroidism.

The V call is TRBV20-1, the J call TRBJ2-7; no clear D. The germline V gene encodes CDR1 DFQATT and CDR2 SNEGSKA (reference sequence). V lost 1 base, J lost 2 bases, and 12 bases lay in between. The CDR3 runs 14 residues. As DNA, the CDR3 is TGCAGTGCTAGAGCGGCCTACTCTACCTACGAGCAGTACTTC. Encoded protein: CSARAAYSTYEQYF.

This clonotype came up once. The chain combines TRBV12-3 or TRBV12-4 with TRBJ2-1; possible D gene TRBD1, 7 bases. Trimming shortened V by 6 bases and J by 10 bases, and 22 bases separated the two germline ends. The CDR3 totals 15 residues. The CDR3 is CASSPRTGGIWEQFF. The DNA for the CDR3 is TGTGCCAGCAGCCCGCGGACAGGAGGGATATGGGAGCAGTTCTTC.

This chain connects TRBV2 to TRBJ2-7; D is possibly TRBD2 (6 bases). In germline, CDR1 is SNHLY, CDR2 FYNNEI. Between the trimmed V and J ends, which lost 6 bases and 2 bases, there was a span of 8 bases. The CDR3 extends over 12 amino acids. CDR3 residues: CASRGLAYEQYF. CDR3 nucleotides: TGTGCCAGCAGGGGACTGGCCTACGAGCAGTACTTC.

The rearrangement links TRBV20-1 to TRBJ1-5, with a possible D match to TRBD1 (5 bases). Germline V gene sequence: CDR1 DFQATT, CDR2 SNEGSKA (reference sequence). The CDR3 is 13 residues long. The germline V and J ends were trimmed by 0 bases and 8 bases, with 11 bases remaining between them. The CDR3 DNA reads TGCAGTGCTAGAGATGGGGTGGGGGAGCCCCAGCATTTT. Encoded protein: CSARDGVGEPQHF.

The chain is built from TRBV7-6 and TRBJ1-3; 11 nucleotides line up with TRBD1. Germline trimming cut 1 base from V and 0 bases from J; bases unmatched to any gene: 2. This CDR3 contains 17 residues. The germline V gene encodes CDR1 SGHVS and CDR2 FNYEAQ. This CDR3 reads CASSLGTGGISGNTIYF. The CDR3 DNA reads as TGTGCCAGCAGCTTAGGGACAGGGGGCATCTCTGGAAACACCATATATTTT.

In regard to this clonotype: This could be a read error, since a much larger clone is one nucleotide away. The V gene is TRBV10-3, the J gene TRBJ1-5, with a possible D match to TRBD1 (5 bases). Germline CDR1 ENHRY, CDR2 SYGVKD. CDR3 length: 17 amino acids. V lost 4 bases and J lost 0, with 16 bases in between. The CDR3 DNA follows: TGTGCCATCAGTGGAGCGGGGACGTTTAATAGCAATCAGCCCCAGCATTTT. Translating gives CAISGAGTFNSNQPQHF.

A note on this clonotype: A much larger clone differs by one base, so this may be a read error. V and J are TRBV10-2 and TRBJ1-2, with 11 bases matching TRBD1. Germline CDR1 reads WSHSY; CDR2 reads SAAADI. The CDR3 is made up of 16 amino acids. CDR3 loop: CASSATGTGGRDGYTF. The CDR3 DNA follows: TGTGCCAGCAGTGCAACCGGGACAGGGGGAAGGGATGGCTACACCTTC.

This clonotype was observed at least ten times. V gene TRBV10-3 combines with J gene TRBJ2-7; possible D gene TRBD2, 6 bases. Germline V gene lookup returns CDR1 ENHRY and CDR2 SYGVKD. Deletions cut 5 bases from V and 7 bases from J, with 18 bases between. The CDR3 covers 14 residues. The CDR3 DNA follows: TGTGCCATCAGTTCGGGACTCGATGCTCGGGAGCAGTACTTC. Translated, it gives CAISSGLDAREQYF.

The CDR3 loop reads CASSDRLAGGPYEQYF. The CDR3 coding sequence is TGCGCCAGCAGCGACCGTCTAGCGGGAGGGCCCTACGAGCAGTACTTC. The V and J genes are TRBV4-3 and TRBJ2-7; 12 positions match TRBD2. The J segment lost 2 bases and the V segment lost 5 bases, leaving 7 bases of the junction unmatched. From germline, CDR1 is LGHNA and CDR2 YSLEER. The CDR3 sequence is 16 residues long.

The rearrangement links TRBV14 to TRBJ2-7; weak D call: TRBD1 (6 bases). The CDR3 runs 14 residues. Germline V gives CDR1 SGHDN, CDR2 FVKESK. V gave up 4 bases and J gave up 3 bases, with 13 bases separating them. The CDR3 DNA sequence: TGTGCCAGCAGCCCCCCTTCGGGACACTACGAGCAGTACTTC. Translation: CASSPPSGHYEQYF.

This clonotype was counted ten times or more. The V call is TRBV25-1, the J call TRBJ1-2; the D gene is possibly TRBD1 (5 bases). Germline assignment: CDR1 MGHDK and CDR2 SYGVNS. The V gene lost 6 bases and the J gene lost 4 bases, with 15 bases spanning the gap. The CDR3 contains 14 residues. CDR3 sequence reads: CASRAGTSIYGYTF. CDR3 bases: TGTGCCAGCAGGGCCGGGACTTCTATCTATGGCTACACCTTC.

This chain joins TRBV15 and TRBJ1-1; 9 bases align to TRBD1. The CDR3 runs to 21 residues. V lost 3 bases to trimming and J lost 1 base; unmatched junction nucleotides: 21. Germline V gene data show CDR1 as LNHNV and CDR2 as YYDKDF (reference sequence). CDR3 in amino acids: CATSSYSTPSGQGTPNTEAFF. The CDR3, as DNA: TGTGCCACCAGCAGTTACTCGACCCCCTCGGGACAGGGAACCCCGAACACTGAAGCTTTCTTT.

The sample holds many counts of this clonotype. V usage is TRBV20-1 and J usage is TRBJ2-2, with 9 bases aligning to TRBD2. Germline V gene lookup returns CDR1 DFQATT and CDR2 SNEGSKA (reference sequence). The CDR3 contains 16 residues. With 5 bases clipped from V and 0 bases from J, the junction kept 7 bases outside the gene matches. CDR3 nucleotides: TGCAGTGCTCCGCCGACTAGCGGCACGAACACCGGGGAGCTGTTTTTT. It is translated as CSAPPTSGTNTGELFF.

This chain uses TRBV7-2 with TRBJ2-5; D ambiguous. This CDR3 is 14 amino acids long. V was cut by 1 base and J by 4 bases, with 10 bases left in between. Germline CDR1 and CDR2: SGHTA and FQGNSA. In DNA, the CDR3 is TGTGCCAGCAGCTTAGTGGCGGCCGGAGAGACCCAGTACTTC. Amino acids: CASSLVAAGETQYF.

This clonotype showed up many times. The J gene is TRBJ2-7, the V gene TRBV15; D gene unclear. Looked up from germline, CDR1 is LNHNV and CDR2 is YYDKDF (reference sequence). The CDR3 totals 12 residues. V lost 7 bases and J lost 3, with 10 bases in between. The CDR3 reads CATKVSGYEQYF. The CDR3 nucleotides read TGTGCCACCAAAGTGAGTGGCTACGAGCAGTACTTC.

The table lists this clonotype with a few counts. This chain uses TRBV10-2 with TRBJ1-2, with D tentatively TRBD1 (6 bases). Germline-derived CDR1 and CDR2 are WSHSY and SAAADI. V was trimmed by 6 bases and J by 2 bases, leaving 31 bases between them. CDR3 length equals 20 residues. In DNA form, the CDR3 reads TGCGCCAGCAGCCAAGTCACCCCCTCCAGGGGTAAGCTCCCCAACTATGGCTACACCTTC. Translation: CASSQVTPSRGKLPNYGYTF.